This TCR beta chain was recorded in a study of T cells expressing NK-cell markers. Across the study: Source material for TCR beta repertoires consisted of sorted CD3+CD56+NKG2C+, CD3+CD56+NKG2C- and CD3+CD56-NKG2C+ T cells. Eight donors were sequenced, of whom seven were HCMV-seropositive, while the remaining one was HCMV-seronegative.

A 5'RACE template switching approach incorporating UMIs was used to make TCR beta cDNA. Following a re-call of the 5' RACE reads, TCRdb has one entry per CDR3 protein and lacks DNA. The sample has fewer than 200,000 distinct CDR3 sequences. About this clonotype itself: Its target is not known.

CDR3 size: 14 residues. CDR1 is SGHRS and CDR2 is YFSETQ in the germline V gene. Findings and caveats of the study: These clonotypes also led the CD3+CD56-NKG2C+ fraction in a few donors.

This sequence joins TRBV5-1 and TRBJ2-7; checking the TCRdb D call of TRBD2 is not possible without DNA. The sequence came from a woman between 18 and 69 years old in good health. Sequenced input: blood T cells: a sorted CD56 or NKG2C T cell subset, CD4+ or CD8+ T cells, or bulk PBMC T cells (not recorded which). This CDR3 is CASSGLTSSYEQYF.